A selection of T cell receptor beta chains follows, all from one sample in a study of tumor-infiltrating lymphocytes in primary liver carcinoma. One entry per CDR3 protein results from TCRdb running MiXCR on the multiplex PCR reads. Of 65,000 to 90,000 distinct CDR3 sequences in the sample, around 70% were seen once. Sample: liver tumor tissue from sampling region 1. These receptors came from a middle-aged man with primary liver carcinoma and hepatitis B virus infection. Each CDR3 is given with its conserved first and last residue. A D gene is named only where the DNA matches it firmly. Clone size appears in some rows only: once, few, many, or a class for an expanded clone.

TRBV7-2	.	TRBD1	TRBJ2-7	CASSLRRGQDPLSEQYF	TGTGCCAGCAGCTTAAGGCGGGGACAGGACCCTTTGTCCGAGCAGTACTTC
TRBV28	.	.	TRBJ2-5	CVSVSRCGKETQYF	TGTGTCAGCGTCTCTAGGTGTGGAAAAGAGACCCAGTACTTC
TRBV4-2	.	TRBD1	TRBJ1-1	CACSQGLQGGNIEAFF	TGTGCCTGCAGCCAAGGGCTTCAGGGGGGGAACATTGAAGCTTTCTTT
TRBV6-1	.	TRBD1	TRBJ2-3	CASSDGDRGRWQSQYF	TGTGCCAGCAGTGATGGGGACAGGGGGCGGTGGCAGTCCCAGTATTTT
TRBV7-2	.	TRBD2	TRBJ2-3	CASSLAGGVDTQYF	TGTGCCAGCAGCCTAGCGGGAGGGGTAGATACGCAGTATTTT
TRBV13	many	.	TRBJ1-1	CASSFMGRRNTEAFF	TGTGCCAGCAGCTTCATGGGGCGGAGGAACACTGAAGCTTTCTTT
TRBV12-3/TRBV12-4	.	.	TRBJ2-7	CASSLHGKGIEQYF	TGTGCCAGCAGTTTACATGGAAAGGGCATCGAGCAGTACTTC
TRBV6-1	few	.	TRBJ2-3	CASQGSVSGTDTQYF	TGTGCCAGTCAGGGATCTGTTTCGGGCACAGATACGCAGTATTTT
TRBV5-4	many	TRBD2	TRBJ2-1	CASSWGGTSVNEQFF	TGTGCCAGCAGCTGGGGGGGGACTAGCGTCAATGAGCAGTTCTTC
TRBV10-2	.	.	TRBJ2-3	CASSRLVMSTDTQYF	TGTGCCAGCAGTAGACTAGTGATGAGCACAGATACGCAGTATTTT
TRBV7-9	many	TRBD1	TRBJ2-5	CASSPRTGGLETQYF	TGTGCCAGCAGCCCGCGGACAGGGGGCTTGGAGACCCAGTACTTC
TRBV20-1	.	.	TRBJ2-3	CSAKVVGGTDTQYF	TGCAGTGCTAAAGTAGTAGGGGGCACAGATACGCAGTATTTT
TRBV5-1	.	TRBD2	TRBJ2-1	CASSGGLAVSYSEQFF	TGCGCCAGCAGCGGGGGACTAGCGGTTTCCTACAGTGAACAGTTCTTC
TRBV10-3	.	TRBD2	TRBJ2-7	CANRTSGSNYDQYF	TGTGCCAACAGGACTAGCGGGAGTAACTATGATCAGTACTTC
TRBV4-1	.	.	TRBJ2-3	CASSQGRGSTDTQYF	TGCGCCAGCAGCCAAGGTAGGGGAAGTACAGATACGCAGTATTTT
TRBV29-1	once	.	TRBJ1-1	CRVARGPEDTEAFF	TGCAGAGTTGCGCGTGGGCCGGAGGACACTGAAGCTTTCTTT
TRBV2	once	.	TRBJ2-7	CASSSTTGASYGQYF	TGTGCCAGCAGTTCGACTACCGGGGCCTCCTACGGGCAGTACTTC
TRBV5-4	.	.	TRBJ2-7	CASSPGYSYEQYF	TGTGCCAGCAGCCCGGGCTATAGCTACGAACAGTACTTC
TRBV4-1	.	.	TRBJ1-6	CTSSQESRDSPFHF	TGCACCAGCAGCCAAGAGAGCAGGGATTCACCCTTCCACTTT
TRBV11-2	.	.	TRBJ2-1	CASSLSCRGPVKQVRSYDELFF	TGTGCCAGCAGCCTCTCCTGCCGGGGTCCCGTGAAACAGGTTCGCTCCTACGATGAGCTGTTCTTC
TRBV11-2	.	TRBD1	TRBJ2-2	CASSFDLDRVSTGELFF	TGTGCCAGCAGCTTCGATCTGGACAGGGTCAGCACCGGGGAGCTGTTTTTT
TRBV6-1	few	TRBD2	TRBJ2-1	CASSVLAGGSEEQFF	TGTGCCAGCAGTGTACTTGCGGGAGGTTCTGAAGAGCAGTTCTTC
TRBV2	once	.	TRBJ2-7	CASSGRREYEQYF	TGTGCCAGTAGTGGAAGGAGGGAGTACGAGCAGTACTTC
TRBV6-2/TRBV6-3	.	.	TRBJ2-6	CPSSYTSGANILTF	TGTCCCAGCAGCTACACCTCTGGGGCCAACATCCTGACTTTC
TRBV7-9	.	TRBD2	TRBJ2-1	CVSSLAPGTSGSSSYNEQFF	TGTGTCAGCAGCTTAGCACCGGGGACTAGCGGTAGCAGCTCCTACAATGAGCAGTTCTTC
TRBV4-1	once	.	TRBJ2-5	CTSSHEPGAETQYF	TGCACCAGCAGCCATGAGCCAGGGGCAGAGACCCAGTACTTC
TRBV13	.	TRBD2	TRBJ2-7	CASSTFGRVYEQYF	TGTGCCAGCAGCACTTTCGGGAGGGTCTACGAGCAGTACTTC